Each of the 18 T cell receptor beta chains below was sequenced from the same sample in a study of shared clonotypes between healthy human individuals. CD45RO negativity and positive selection for CCR7 defined naive CD8 cells, a population that excluded terminally differentiated effector memory CD45RA+ cells. Only in-frame clones appear in the TCRdb table, and some are missing; sequencing was by immunoSEQ multiplex PCR. This sample has roughly 2 million clones, with about 95% found just once. Sequenced material: naive CD8+ T cells sorted from blood. Receptors originate from a man younger than 35 in good health.

This chain connects TRBV27 to TRBJ2-7, with 7 bases that match TRBD2. Germline V gene data show CDR1 as MNHEY and CDR2 as SMNVEV (reference sequence). The CDR3 is made up of 15 amino acids. V shed 2 bases and J 2 bases; nucleotides not matched to a gene: 6. The CDR3 protein is CASSLVASGTYEQYF. The CDR3 DNA follows: TGTGCCAGCAGTTTAGTGGCTAGCGGAACCTACGAGCAGTACTTC.

The chain's CDR3 is CASSFWENTGELFF. The CDR3 DNA follows: TGTGCCAGCAGCTTCTGGGAGAACACCGGGGAGCTGTTTTTT. The chain combines TRBV5-5 with TRBJ2-2, with D unclear. Trimming pared 2 bases from V and 1 base from J, leaving 6 bases between. The CDR3 is 14 residues long. CDR1 SGHKS and CDR2 YYEKEE come from the germline V gene (reference sequence).

This chain uses TRBV15 with TRBJ2-3, with 7 bases that match TRBD1. CDR1 is LNHNV, CDR2 YYDKDF, per germline (reference sequence). J gave up 0 bases and V 3 bases, and 9 bases lay outside the gene matches. The CDR3 is 17 residues long. CDR3 amino acids: CATSRGQLSASTDTQYF. Written as DNA, the CDR3 is TGTGCCACCAGCAGGGGACAGCTATCCGCTAGCACAGATACGCAGTATTTT. Together with reference TRBV15 and TRBJ2-3, the CDR3 gives the full variable domain: DAMVIQNPRYQVTQFGKPVTLSCSQTLNHNVMYWYQQKSSQAPKLLFHYYDKDFNNEADTPDNFQSRRPNTSFCFLDIRSPGLGDTAMYLCATSRGQLSASTDTQYFGPGTRLTVL.

CDR3 sequence reads: CASSQGLALTYEQYF. The CDR3 nucleotides read TGCGCCAGCAGCCAAGGGCTAGCGCTGACCTACGAGCAGTACTTC. The V gene is TRBV4-3, the J gene TRBJ2-7; a weak D match, TRBD2 (6 bases). There are 15 residues in the CDR3. Trimming left V 1 base short and J 2 bases short, with 12 bases between. From germline, CDR1 is LGHNA and CDR2 YSLEER.

This clone turned up a few times. The chain combines TRBV10-1 with TRBJ1-6; TRBD1 is a possible D gene (5 bases). V shed 5 bases and J shed 4 bases, with 12 bases lying between them. The CDR3 is 15 amino acids. Germline V CDR1 and CDR2: WNHNN, SYGVQD (reference sequence). The CDR3 coding sequence is TGCGCCAGCAGTCCCTTGGGACGGTATAATTCACCCCTCCACTTT. Translated: CASSPLGRYNSPLHF.

The chain carries TRBV28 and TRBJ2-7, with 8 bases identical to TRBD1. The CDR3 is made up of 16 amino acids. J gave up 7 bases and V 5 bases, and 16 bases lay outside the gene matches. Germline assignment: CDR1 MDHEN and CDR2 SYDVKM. In DNA form, the CDR3 reads TGTGCCAGCAGTCTAAACGGGGCAGGGGGCGGATGGGAGCAGTACTTC. Its translation is CASSLNGAGGGWEQYF.

The chain joins TRBV5-6 to TRBJ2-6; D gene unclear. The CDR3 contains 13 residues. CDR1 and CDR2 (germline): SGHDT, YYEEEE. V lost 5 bases, J lost 4 bases, and 7 bases lay in between. CDR3 nucleotides: TGTGCCAGCAGTATGGTAGGGGCCAACGTCCTGACTTTC. Its protein product is CASSMVGANVLTF.

This clone is a singleton in its sample. The chain couples TRBV7-6 to TRBJ2-7; D gene unclear. This CDR3 is built from 13 residues. Germline V gene sequence: CDR1 SGHVS, CDR2 FNYEAQ. V was shortened by 2 bases and J by 4 bases, with 9 bases between the two germline ends. CDR3 bases: TGTGCCAGCAGCTTAAGTAGAGGTTACGAGCAGTACTTC. As protein: CASSLSRGYEQYF. Complete variable domain (other parts from reference TRBV7-6 and TRBJ2-7): GAGVSQSPRYKVTKRGQDVALRCDPISGHVSLYWYRQALGQGPEFLTYFNYEAQQDKSGLPNDRFSAERPEGSISTLTIQRTEQRDSAMYRCASSLSRGYEQYFGPGTRLTVT.

The chain is built from TRBV11-2 and TRBJ1-1; no firm D call. V was cut by 0 bases and J by 0 bases, with 8 bases left in between. The CDR3 consists of 15 residues. Germline V lookup: CDR1 SGHAT, CDR2 FQNNGV. The CDR3 sequence: CASSLESFMNTEAFF. CDR3 bases: TGTGCCAGCAGCTTAGAGAGCTTCATGAACACTGAAGCTTTCTTT.

This chain links TRBV13 with TRBJ2-5; D may match TRBD1 or TRBD2 (5 bases each). CDR1 is PRHDT and CDR2 is FYEKMQ in the germline V gene (reference sequence). This CDR3 spans 21 amino acids. V was trimmed by 1 base and J by 2 bases, leaving 29 bases between them. The CDR3 DNA reads as TGTGCCAGCAGCTTAGCCCTCCTGACATGGGGTACGATAGAGGGGCAAGAGACCCAGTACTTC. Amino acid sequence: CASSLALLTWGTIEGQETQYF.

This clone was counted once. Here the CDR3 DNA reads TGTGCCAGCGTCTCGGGCGTCTCCTACGAGCAGTACTTC. It translates to CASVSGVSYEQYF. The chain has TRBV2 and TRBJ2-7; D not resolved. The germline gives CDR1 SNHLY, CDR2 FYNNEI. This CDR3 spans 13 amino acids. Between the trimmed V and J ends, which lost 8 bases and 0 bases, there was a span of 11 bases.

The chain uses TRBV6-5 and TRBJ2-5; the D gene is possibly TRBD1 (6 bases). The CDR3 sequence is 15 residues long. V was shortened by 6 bases and J by 3 bases, with 17 bases between the two germline ends. Germline lookup yields CDR1 MNHEY and CDR2 SVGAGI. The CDR3 DNA reads as TGTGCCAGCAGCCCATCGACAGGAATCGAAGAGACCCAGTACTTC. Amino acids: CASSPSTGIEETQYF.

V is TRBV11-2 and J is TRBJ2-3; D gene unclear. The V gene lost 3 bases and the J gene lost 0 bases, with 4 bases spanning the gap. This CDR3 is built from 13 residues. The germline V gene has CDR1 SGHAT and CDR2 FQNNGV. The CDR3 is CASSFFSTDTQYF. CDR3 sequence (DNA): TGTGCCAGCAGCTTCTTTAGCACAGATACGCAGTATTTT.

This chain uses TRBV9 with TRBJ2-5; possibly TRBD1 or TRBD2 for D (6 bases each). V was cut by 3 bases and J by 4 bases, with 16 bases left in between. This CDR3 contains 15 residues. CDR1 and CDR2 from the germline V gene are SGDLS and YYNGEE. The CDR3 DNA follows: TGTGCCAGCAGCGCCTACTCGGGGGCCACAGAGACCCAGTACTTC. This sequence encodes CASSAYSGATETQYF.

V usage is TRBV30 and J usage is TRBJ2-2; no firm D call. The ends were cut back, 1 base at V and 1 base at J, with 7 bases in the middle. The CDR3 spans 14 residues. Germline values: CDR1 GTSNPN, CDR2 SVGIG (reference sequence). CDR3 amino acids: CAWSGRENTGELFF. CDR3 nucleotides: TGTGCCTGGAGTGGGCGAGAGAACACCGGGGAGCTGTTTTTT.

The rearrangement links TRBV27 to TRBJ2-7; D remains ambiguous. CDR3 length equals 17 residues. The germline CDR1 and CDR2 sequences are MNHEY and SMNVEV (reference sequence). Trimming pared 3 bases from V and 0 bases from J, leaving 18 bases between. CDR3 loop: CASSLIRVGGSSYEQYF. The DNA of the CDR3 is TGTGCCAGCAGTTTGATTCGGGTTGGCGGTAGCTCCTACGAGCAGTACTTC.

The chain is built from TRBV5-4 and TRBJ1-2; 7 bases fit TRBD1. The CDR3 runs to 15 residues. In germline, CDR1 is SGHNT, CDR2 YYREEE (reference sequence). The ends lost 2 bases at V and 4 bases at J; junction bases unmatched: 8. Written as DNA, the CDR3 is TGTGCCAGCAGCTTAGTAGGGACAGAGCGCTATGGCTACACCTTC. It specifies CASSLVGTERYGYTF.

The V and J genes are TRBV30 and TRBJ2-7, with unresolved D. CDR3 length: 10 residues. Looked up from germline, CDR1 is GTSNPN and CDR2 is SVGIG (reference sequence). The CDR3 region is CVGNSYEQYF. The CDR3 coding sequence is TGTGTGGGAAACTCCTACGAGCAGTACTTC.